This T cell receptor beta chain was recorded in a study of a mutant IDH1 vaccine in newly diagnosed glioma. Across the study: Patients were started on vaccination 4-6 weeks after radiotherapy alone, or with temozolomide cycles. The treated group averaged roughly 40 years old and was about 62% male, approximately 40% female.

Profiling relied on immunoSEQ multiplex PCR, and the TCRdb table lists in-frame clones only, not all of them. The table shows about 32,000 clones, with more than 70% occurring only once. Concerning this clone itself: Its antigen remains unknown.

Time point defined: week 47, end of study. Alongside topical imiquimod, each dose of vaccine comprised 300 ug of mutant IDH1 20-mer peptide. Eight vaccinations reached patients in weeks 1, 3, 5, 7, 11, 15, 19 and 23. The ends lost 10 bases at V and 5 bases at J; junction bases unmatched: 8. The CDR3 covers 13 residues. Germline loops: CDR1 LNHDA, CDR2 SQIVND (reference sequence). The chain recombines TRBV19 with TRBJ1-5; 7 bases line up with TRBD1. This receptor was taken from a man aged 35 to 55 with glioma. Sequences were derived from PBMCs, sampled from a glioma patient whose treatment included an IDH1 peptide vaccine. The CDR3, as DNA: TGTGCCATAGGACAGGTCCTCGATCAGCCCCAGCATTTT. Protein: CAIGQVLDQPQHF.